This is a list of T cell receptor beta chains from one sample in a study of immune cell composition in non-small cell lung cancer. Some clones are missing from TCRdb's copy, which holds only in-frame ones; the method was immunoSEQ multiplex PCR. The repertoire holds some 2,700 clones, with 73% as singletons. The same data also contributed to another study, on CD4 T cells in lung cancer.

The sequencing sample was made of non-adjacent lung tissue. The receptors derive from a human donor with non-small cell lung cancer. Both conserved end residues are part of each CDR3. The D gene is left open where the match is weak. Not all rows give a size; the values are once, few, many and, for expanded clones, a class.

D: NA
V: TRBV5-5
J: TRBJ1-1
length: 15
size: NA
CDR3: CASSLAAVGNTEAFF

D: NA
V: TRBV6-5
J: TRBJ1-2
length: 14
size: NA
CDR3: CASSDRGANYGYTF

D: TRBD1
V: TRBV30
J: TRBJ2-2
length: 15
size: NA
CDR3: CAWRGQGTNTGELFF

D: NA
V: TRBV7-2
J: TRBJ2-3
length: 12
size: NA
CDR3: CASSPSTDTQYF

D: NA
V: TRBV9
J: NA
length: 15
size: NA
CDR3: CASSLQAGPSYEQYF

D: TRBD1
V: TRBV29-1
J: TRBJ1-2
length: 13
size: NA
CDR3: CSVAGGRGDGYTF

D: NA
V: TRBV7-9
J: TRBJ2-5
length: 13
size: NA
CDR3: CASSLTAQETQYF

D: NA
V: TRBV6-5
J: TRBJ2-4
length: 15
size: few
CDR3: CASSYGPDVKNIQYF

D: TRBD2
V: TRBV7-2
J: TRBJ2-2
length: 16
size: few
CDR3: CASSTPGLAVTGELFF

D: NA
V: TRBV6-5
J: TRBJ1-1
length: 14
size: large
CDR3: CASRDPGIRTEAFF

D: TRBD2
V: TRBV5-4
J: TRBJ2-7
length: 15
size: NA
CDR3: CASSPGTSRVYEQYF

D: TRBD1
V: TRBV30
J: TRBJ1-4
length: 15
size: few
CDR3: CARSGGSATNEKLFF

D: NA
V: TRBV29-1
J: TRBJ2-7
length: 11
size: NA
CDR3: CSVLTGWEQYF

D: NA
V: TRBV27
J: TRBJ1-1
length: 14
size: NA
CDR3: CASKSGGRDTEAFF

D: NA
V: TRBV5-8
J: TRBJ2-1
length: 15
size: NA
CDR3: CASSFQGHSYNEQFF

D: TRBD1
V: TRBV10-3
J: TRBJ1-1
length: 13
size: NA
CDR3: CASHGQVATEAFF

D: TRBD1
V: TRBV6-5
J: TRBJ1-5
length: 14
size: NA
CDR3: CASVRDRLNQPQHF

D: TRBD1
V: TRBV5-1
J: TRBJ1-2
length: 14
size: NA
CDR3: CASSSTGAGYGYTF

D: NA
V: TRBV10-3
J: TRBJ1-1
length: 14
size: once
CDR3: CASRDPGIRTEAFF

D: TRBD1
V: TRBV18
J: TRBJ1-2
length: 15
size: few
CDR3: CASSPGDRGSYGYTF